The clone carrying this T cell receptor beta chain appeared a few times. Its target is unknown. This sample was taken from a study of cytomegalovirus exposure and HLA in healthy donors. Germline V gene data show CDR1 as SGHAT and CDR2 as FQNNGV. The CDR3 is made up of 15 amino acids. Trimming cost V 1 base and J 5 bases; bases outside gene matches: 5. Study-wide results and caveats: Some public TCRs appeared in many individuals, while most sequences were rare. Reported results showed that the classifier diagnosed cytomegalovirus status with high specificity and sensitivity. Among CMV-associated TCR beta chains, most appeared HLA-restricted in a later analysis.

Both 60 Vbeta primers and 13 Jbeta primers went into the PCR. Profiled with immunoSEQ multiplex PCR; TCRdb holds only in-frame clones, not every one. Of 150,000 to 200,000 clones in the sample, roughly 82% were seen once. The TCR originated in a man between 40 and 49 years old in good health and CMV-seronegative. The sequenced material came from PBMCs. V and J are TRBV11-2 and TRBJ2-3; 8 bases match TRBD2. CDR3 sequence: CASSLAGGAGDTQYF. Written as DNA, the CDR3 is TGTGCCAGCAGCTTAGCGGGGGGGGCCGGAGATACGCAGTATTTT.